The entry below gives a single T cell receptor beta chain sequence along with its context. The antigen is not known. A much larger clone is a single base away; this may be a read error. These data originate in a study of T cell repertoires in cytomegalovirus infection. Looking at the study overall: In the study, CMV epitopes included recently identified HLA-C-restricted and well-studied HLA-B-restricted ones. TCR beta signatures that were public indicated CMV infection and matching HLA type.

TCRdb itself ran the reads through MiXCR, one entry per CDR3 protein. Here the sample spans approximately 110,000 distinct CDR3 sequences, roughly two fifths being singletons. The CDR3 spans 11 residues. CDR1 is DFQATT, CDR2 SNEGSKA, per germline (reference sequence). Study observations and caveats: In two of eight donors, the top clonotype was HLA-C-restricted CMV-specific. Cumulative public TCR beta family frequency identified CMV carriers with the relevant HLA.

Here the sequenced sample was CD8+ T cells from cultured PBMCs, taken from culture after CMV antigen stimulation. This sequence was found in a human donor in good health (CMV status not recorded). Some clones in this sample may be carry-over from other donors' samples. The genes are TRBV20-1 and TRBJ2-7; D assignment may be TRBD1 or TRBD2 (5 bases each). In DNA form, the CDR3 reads TGCAGTGCTAGAGCCCGGGAACAGGCCCACTTC. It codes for CSARAREQAHF.